The T cell receptor (beta chain) described here comes from a study of a mutant IDH1 vaccine in newly diagnosed glioma. Across the whole study: Patients under treatment included around 60% males and approximately 40% females and had a mean age of approximately 40 years. The therapy given earlier, which was standard therapy, consisted of radiotherapy, temozolomide, or both, and most of the patients received both.

Turning to this clone: Its target is unknown.

The CDR3 sequence is 15 residues long. CDR1 is SNHLY and CDR2 is FYNNEI in the germline V gene. J was trimmed by 4 bases and V by 7 bases; bases with no gene match: 6. Study-level points and caveats: Pseudoprogression showed no apparent link to changes in top peripheral T cell clonotypes. Patients showed vaccine-induced immune responses at a rate of roughly 94%.

Time point defined: week 35, safety follow-up. Each vaccine dose was 300 ug of mutant IDH1 20-mer peptide, with topical imiquimod. Sequencing was performed with immunoSEQ multiplex PCR; in TCRdb, only in-frame clones are kept and a portion is missing. The sample carries around 57,000 clones, approximately 81% recorded once. The J gene is TRBJ2-2, the V gene TRBV2, with 10 bases lining up with TRBD2. This receptor was obtained from a man in his thirties or forties with glioma. Sequences were derived from PBMCs, sampled from a glioma patient whose treatment included an IDH1 peptide vaccine. CDR3 protein: CASMRTSGPTGELFF. The CDR3 nucleotides read TGTGCCAGCATGCGGACTAGCGGACCCACCGGGGAGCTGTTTTTT.